The 6 T cell receptor beta chains given below trace back to one sample, sequenced in a study of blood T cell repertoires in COVID-19. Some clones are missing from TCRdb's copy, which holds only in-frame ones; the method was immunoSEQ multiplex PCR. In the table there are a few hundred thousand clones, about 91% of which are singletons. Sequenced input: peripheral blood. The receptors come from a woman in her twenties or thirties with COVID-19, enrolled during active disease.

The gene calls are TRBV13 and TRBJ2-1, with D perhaps TRBD2 (6 bases). The V gene lost 5 bases and the J gene lost 7 bases, with 21 bases spanning the gap. The CDR3 loop spans 16 amino acids. Germline CDR1 is PRHDT and CDR2 is FYEKMQ (reference sequence). The CDR3 coding sequence is TGTGCCAGCAGCCCACGAGACCGGGACTCCAGAAATGAGCAGTTCTTC. It yields the protein CASSPRDRDSRNEQFF.

The chain employs TRBV7-2 and TRBJ2-3, with 15 bases matching TRBD2. CDR1 is SGHTA, CDR2 FQGNSA, per germline. With V trimmed by 5 bases and J by 0 bases, 3 bases remained unmatched. The CDR3 length is 17 residues. The CDR3 region has the DNA TGTGCCAGCAGCGGGACTAGCGGGGGGCTAAGCACAGATACGCAGTATTTT. Translating gives CASSGTSGGLSTDTQYF. Full variable domain (remainder filled in from reference TRBV7-2 and TRBJ2-3): GAGVSQSPSNKVTEKGKDVELRCDPISGHTALYWYRQSLGQGLEFLIYFQGNSAPDKSGLPSDRFSAERTGGSVSTLTIQRTQQEDSAVYLCASSGTSGGLSTDTQYFGPGTRLTVL.

The genes are TRBV5-1 and TRBJ1-2; 10 bases match TRBD1. Germline assignment: CDR1 SGHRS and CDR2 YFSETQ. The ends lost 5 bases at V and 4 bases at J; junction bases unmatched: 5. CDR3 size: 14 residues. The CDR3 sequence: CASRTGGASYGYTF. In nucleotides, the CDR3 is TGCGCCAGCAGGACAGGGGGCGCTAGCTATGGCTACACCTTC.

The rearrangement joins TRBV5-6 to TRBJ2-1; 8 bases are a match to TRBD1. Germline V CDR1 and CDR2: SGHDT, YYEEEE. Trimming at V came to 0 bases and at J to 2 bases, leaving 7 bases not matched to a gene. CDR3 length: 17 amino acids. Here the CDR3 DNA reads TGTGCCAGCAGCTTGGCCGGGGGACAGGTACCCTACAATGAGCAGTTCTTC. This codes for CASSLAGGQVPYNEQFF.

The rearrangement uses TRBV5-1 and TRBJ2-7, with 8 bases that match TRBD1. The V segment lost 3 bases and the J segment 5 bases; nucleotides outside the gene matches: 10. The germline gives CDR1 SGHRS, CDR2 YFSETQ. The CDR3 spans 15 residues. The DNA for the CDR3 is TGCGCCAGCAGCTCAGATAGACAGGGGCGCGACGAGCAGTACTTC. This translates into CASSSDRQGRDEQYF. Using reference TRBV5-1 and TRBJ2-7 for the parts outside the CDR3, the full variable domain is KAGVTQTPRYLIKTRGQQVTLSCSPISGHRSVSWYQQTPGQGLQFLFEYFSETQRNKGNFPGRFSGRQFSNSRSEMNVSTLELGDSALYLCASSSDRQGRDEQYFGPGTRLTVT.

The chain has TRBV19 and TRBJ2-3; 7 bases line up with TRBD1. V lost 6 bases, J lost 4 bases, and 10 bases stayed unmatched. Germline V gene sequence: CDR1 LNHDA, CDR2 SQIVND (reference sequence). The CDR3 has 15 residues. CDR3 region: CASSLIRDSADTQYF. The CDR3 DNA reads as TGTGCCAGTAGCCTCATCCGGGACAGCGCAGATACGCAGTATTTT.